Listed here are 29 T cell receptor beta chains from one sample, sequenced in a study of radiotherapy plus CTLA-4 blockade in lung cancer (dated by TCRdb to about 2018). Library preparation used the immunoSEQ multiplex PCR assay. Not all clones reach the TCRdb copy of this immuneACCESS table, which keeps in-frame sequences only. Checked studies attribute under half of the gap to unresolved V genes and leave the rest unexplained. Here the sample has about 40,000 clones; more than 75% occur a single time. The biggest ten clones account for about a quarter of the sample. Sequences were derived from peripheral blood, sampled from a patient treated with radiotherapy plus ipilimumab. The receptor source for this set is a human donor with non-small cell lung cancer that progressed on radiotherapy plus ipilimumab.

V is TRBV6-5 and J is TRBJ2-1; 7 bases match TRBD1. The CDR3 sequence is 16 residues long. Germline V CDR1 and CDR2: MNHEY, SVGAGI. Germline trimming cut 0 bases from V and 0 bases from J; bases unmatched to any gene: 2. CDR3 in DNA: TGTGCCAGCAGTTACTCCCGGACAGGCTCCTACAATGAGCAGTTCTTC. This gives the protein CASSYSRTGSYNEQFF.

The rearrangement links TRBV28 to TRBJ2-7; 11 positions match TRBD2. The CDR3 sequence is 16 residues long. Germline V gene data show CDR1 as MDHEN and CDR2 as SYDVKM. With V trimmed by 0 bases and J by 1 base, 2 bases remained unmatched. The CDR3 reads CASSLWRLAGSYEQYF. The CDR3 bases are TGTGCCAGCAGTTTATGGCGACTAGCGGGATCCTACGAGCAGTACTTC.

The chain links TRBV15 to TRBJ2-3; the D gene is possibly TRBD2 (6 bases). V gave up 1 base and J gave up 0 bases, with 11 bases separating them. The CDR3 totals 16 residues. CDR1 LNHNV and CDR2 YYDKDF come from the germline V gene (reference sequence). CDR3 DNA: TGTGCCACCAGCAGAGGGGCGGGGACGAGCACAGATACGCAGTATTTT. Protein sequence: CATSRGAGTSTDTQYF.

The CDR3 loop is CASSYAEGAGYNEQFF. The CDR3 DNA sequence: TGCGCCAGCAGCTACGCAGAGGGGGCGGGGTACAATGAGCAGTTCTTC. The chain joins TRBV5-1 to TRBJ2-1, with a possible D match to TRBD1 (7 bases). In germline, CDR1 is SGHRS, CDR2 YFSETQ. The CDR3 has 16 amino acids. Trimming removed 3 bases at V and 4 bases at J, with 17 bases between.

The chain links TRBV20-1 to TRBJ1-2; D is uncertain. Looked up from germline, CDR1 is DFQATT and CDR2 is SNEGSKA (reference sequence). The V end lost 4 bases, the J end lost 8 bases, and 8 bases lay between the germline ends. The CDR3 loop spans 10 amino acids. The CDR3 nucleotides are TGCAGTGCTACCGAGTTGGGCTACACCTTC. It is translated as CSATELGYTF.

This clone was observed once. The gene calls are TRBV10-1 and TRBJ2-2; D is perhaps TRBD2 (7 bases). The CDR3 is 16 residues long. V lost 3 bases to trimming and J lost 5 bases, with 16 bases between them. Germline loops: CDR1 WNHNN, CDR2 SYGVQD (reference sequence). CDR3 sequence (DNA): TGCGCCAGCAGTGAATGGCGGGGGCCTGGGACCGGGGAGCTGTTTTTT. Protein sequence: CASSEWRGPGTGELFF.

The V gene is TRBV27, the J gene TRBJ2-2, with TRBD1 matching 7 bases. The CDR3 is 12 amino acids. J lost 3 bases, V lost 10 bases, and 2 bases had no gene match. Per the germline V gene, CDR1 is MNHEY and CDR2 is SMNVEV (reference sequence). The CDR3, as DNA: TGTGCCACTAGGGGGCACACCGGGGAGCTGTTTTTT. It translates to CATRGHTGELFF.

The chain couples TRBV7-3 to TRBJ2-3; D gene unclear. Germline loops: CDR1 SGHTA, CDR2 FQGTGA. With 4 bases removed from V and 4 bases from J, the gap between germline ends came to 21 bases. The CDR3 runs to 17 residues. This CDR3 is CASSYLSLVGFPDTQYF. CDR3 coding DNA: TGTGCCAGCAGCTATTTATCTCTAGTCGGGTTTCCAGATACGCAGTATTTT.

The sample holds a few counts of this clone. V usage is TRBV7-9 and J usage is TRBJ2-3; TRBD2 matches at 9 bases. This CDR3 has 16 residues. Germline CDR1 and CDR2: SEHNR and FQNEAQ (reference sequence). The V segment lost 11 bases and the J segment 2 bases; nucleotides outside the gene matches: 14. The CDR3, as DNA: TGTGCCCTTAATTGGGGGAGCGGGGGGATCACAGATACGCAGTATTTT. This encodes CALNWGSGGITDTQYF.

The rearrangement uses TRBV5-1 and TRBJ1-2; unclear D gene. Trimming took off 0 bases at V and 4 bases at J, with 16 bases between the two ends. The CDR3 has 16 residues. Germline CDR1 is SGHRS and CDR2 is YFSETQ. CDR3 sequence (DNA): TGCGCCAGCAGCTTGGGGGGAGCCCTACCCCTCTATGGCTACACCTTC. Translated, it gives CASSLGGALPLYGYTF.

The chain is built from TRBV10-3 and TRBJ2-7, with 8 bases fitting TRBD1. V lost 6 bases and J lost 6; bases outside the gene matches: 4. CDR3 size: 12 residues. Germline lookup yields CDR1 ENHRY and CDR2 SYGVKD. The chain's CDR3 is CAISRTGSEQYF. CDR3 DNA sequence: TGTGCCATCAGCCGGACAGGGTCCGAGCAGTACTTC.

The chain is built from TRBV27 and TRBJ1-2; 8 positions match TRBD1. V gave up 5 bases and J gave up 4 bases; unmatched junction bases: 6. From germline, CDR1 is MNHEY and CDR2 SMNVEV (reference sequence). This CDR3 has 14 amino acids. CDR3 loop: CASSHRGVSYGYTF. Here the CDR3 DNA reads TGTGCCAGCAGTCACAGGGGGGTGAGCTATGGCTACACCTTC.

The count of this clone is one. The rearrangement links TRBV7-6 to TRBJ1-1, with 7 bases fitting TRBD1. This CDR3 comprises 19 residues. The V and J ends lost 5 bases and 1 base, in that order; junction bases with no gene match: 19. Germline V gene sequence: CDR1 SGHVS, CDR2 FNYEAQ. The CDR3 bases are TGTGCCAGCAGCCTGGGAAGACAGGGAGAGGCTGGACCGAACACTGAAGCTTTCTTT. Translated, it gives CASSLGRQGEAGPNTEAFF.

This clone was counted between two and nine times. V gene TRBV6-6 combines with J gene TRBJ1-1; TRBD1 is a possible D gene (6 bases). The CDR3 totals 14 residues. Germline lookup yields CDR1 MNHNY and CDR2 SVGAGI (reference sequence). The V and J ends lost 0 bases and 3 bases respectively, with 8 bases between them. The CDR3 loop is CASSYSGADTEAFF. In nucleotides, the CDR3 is TGTGCCAGCAGTTACTCGGGGGCGGACACTGAAGCTTTCTTT.

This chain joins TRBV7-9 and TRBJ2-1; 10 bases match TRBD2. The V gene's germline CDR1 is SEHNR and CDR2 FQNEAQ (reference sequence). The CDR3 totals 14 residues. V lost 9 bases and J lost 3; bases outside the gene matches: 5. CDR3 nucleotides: TGTGCCAGTCAGCTAGCGGGGGACTACAATGAGCAGTTCTTC. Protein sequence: CASQLAGDYNEQFF.

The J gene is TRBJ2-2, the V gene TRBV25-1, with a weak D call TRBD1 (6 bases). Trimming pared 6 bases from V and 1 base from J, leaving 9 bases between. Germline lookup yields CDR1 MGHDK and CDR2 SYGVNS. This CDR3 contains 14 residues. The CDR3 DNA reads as TGTGCCAGCAGCTTACAGGGGAACACCGGGGAGCTGTTTTTT. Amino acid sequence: CASSLQGNTGELFF.

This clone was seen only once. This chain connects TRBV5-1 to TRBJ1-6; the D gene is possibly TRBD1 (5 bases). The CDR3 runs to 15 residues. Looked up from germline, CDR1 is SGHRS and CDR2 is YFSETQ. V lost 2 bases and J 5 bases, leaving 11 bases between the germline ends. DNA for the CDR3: TGCGCCAGCAGCTTCCAGGGCCTAAATAATTCACCCCTCCACTTT. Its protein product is CASSFQGLNNSPLHF. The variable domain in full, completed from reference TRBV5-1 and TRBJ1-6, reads KAGVTQTPRYLIKTRGQQVTLSCSPISGHRSVSWYQQTPGQGLQFLFEYFSETQRNKGNFPGRFSGRQFSNSRSEMNVSTLELGDSALYLCASSFQGLNNSPLHFGNGTRLTVT.

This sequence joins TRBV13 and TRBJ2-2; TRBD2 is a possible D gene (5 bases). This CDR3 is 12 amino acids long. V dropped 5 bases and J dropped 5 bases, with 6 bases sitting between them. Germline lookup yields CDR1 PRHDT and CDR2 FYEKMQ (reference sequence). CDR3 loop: CASSTGTGELFF. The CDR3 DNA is TGTGCCAGCAGCACGGGGACCGGGGAGCTGTTTTTT.

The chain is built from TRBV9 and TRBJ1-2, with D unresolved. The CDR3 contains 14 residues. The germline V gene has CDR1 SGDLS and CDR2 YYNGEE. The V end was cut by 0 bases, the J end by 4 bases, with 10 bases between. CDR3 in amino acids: CASSVGVGSYGYTF. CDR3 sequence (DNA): TGTGCCAGCAGCGTAGGCGTTGGGAGCTATGGCTACACCTTC.

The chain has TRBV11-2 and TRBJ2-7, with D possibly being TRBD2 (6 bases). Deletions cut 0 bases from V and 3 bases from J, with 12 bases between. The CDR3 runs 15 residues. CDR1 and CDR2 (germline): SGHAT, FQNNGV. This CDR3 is CASSLDRAGGYEQYF. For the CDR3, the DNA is TGTGCCAGCAGCTTAGATCGAGCGGGCGGCTACGAGCAGTACTTC.

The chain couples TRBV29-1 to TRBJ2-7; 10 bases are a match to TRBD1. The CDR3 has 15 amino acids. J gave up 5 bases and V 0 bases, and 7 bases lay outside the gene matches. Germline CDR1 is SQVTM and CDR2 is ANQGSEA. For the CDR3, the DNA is TGCAGCGTTGAAGATGGGGACAGGGGTAATAACGAGCAGTACTTC. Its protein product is CSVEDGDRGNNEQYF.

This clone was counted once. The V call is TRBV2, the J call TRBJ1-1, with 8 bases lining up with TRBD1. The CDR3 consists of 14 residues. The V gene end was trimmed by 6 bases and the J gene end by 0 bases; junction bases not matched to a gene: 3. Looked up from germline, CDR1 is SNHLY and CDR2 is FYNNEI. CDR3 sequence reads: CASSRGQMNTEAFF. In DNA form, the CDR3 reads TGTGCCAGCAGCAGGGGGCAAATGAACACTGAAGCTTTCTTT. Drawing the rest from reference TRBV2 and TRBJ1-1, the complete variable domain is EPEVTQTPSHQVTQMGQEVILRCVPISNHLYFYWYRQILGQKVEFLVSFYNNEISEKSEIFDDQFSVERPDGSNFTLKIRSTKLEDSAMYFCASSRGQMNTEAFFGQGTRLTVV.

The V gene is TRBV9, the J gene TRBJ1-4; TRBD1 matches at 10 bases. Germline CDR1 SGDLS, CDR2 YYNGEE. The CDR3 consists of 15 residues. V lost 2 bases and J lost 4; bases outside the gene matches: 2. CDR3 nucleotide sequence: TGTGCCAGCAGCGTCGGGACAGGGGATAATGAAAAACTGTTTTTT. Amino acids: CASSVGTGDNEKLFF. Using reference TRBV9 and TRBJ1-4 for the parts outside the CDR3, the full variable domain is DSGVTQTPKHLITATGQRVTLRCSPRSGDLSVYWYQQSLDQGLQFLIQYYNGEERAKGNILERFSAQQFPDLHSELNLSSLELGDSALYFCASSVGTGDNEKLFFGSGTQLSVL.

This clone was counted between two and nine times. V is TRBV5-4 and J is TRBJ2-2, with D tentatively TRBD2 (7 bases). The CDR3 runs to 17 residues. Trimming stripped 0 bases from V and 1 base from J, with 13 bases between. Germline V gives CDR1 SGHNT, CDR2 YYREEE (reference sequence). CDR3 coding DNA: TGTGCCAGCAGCTTGGACTCCGGGGGGCAGAACACCGGGGAGCTGTTTTTT. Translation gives CASSLDSGGQNTGELFF.

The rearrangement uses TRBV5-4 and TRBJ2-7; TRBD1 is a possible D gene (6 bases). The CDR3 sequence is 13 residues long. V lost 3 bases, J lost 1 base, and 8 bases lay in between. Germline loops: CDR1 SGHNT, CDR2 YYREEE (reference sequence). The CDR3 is CASSSGQSYEQYF. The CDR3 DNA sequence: TGTGCCAGCAGCTCCGGACAGTCCTACGAGCAGTACTTC. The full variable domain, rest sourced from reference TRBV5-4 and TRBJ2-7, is ETGVTQSPTHLIKTRGQQVTLRCSSQSGHNTVSWYQQALGQGPQFIFQYYREEENGRGNFPPRFSGLQFPNYSSELNVNALELDDSALYLCASSSGQSYEQYFGPGTRLTVT.

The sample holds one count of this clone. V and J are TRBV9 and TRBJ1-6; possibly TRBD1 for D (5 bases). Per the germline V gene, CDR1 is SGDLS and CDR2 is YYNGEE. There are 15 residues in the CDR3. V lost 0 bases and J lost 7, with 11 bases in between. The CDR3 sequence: CASSVGGGENSPLHF. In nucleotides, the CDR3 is TGTGCCAGCAGCGTAGGTGGGGGGGAAAATTCACCCCTCCACTTT.

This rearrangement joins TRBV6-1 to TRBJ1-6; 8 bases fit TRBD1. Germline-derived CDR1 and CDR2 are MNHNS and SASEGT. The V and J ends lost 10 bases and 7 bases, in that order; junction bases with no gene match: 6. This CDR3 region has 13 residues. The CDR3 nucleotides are TGTGCCACCGCACGGACAGGGAATTCACCCCTCCACTTT. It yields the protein CATARTGNSPLHF.

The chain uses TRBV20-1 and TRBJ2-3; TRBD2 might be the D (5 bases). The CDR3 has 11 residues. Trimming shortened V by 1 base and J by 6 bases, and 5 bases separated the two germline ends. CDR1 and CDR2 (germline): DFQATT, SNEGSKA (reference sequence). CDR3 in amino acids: CSARVADTQYF. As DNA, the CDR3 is TGCAGTGCTAGAGTAGCGGATACGCAGTATTTT.

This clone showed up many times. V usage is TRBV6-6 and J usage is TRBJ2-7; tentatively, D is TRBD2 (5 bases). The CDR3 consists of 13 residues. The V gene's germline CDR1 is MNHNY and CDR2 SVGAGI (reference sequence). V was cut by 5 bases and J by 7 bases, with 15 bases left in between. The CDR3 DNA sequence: TGTGCCAGCAGTACCCAAGGGAGACGGGAGCAGTACTTC. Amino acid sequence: CASSTQGRREQYF.